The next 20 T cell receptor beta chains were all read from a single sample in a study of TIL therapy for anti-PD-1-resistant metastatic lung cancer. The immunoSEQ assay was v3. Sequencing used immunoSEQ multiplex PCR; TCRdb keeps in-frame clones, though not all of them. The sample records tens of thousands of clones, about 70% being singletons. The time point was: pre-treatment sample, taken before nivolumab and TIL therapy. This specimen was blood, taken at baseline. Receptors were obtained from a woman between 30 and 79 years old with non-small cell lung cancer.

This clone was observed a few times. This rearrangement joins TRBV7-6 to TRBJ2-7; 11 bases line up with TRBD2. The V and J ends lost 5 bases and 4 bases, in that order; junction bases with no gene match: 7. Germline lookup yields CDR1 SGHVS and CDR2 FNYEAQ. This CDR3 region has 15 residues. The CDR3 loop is CASSLTGTSGYEQYF. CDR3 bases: TGTGCCAGCAGCCTGACCGGGACTAGCGGATACGAGCAGTACTTC.

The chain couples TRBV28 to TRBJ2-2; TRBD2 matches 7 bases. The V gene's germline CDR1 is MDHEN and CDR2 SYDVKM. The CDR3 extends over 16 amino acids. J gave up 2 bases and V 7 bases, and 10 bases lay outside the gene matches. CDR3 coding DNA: TGTGCCAGCAACTCAGTCCTAGCGGCAAACACCGGGGAGCTGTTTTTT. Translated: CASNSVLAANTGELFF.

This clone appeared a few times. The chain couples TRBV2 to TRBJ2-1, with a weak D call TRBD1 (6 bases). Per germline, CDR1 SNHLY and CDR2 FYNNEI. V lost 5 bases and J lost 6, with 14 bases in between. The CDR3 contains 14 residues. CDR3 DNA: TGTGCCAGCAGTCGACAGGTGGGTGGCAATGAGCAGTTCTTC. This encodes CASSRQVGGNEQFF. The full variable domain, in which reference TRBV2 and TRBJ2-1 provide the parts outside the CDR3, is EPEVTQTPSHQVTQMGQEVILRCVPISNHLYFYWYRQILGQKVEFLVSFYNNEISEKSEIFDDQFSVERPDGSNFTLKIRSTKLEDSAMYFCASSRQVGGNEQFFGPGTRLTVL.

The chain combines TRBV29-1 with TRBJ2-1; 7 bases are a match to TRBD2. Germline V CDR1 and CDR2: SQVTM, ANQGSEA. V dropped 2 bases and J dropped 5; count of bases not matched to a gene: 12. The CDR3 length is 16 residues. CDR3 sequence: CSVEFAGAGMDNEQFF. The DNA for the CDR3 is TGCAGCGTTGAATTCGCGGGAGCAGGGATGGACAATGAGCAGTTCTTC.

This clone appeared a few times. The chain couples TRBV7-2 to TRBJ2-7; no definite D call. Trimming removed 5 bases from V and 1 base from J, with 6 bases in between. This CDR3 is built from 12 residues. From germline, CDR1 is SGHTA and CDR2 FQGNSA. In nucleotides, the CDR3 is TGTGCCAGCAGCCTTGGGTCCTACGAGCAGTACTTC. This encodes CASSLGSYEQYF. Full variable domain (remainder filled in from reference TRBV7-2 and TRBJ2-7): GAGVSQSPSNKVTEKGKDVELRCDPISGHTALYWYRQSLGQGLEFLIYFQGNSAPDKSGLPSDRFSAERTGGSVSTLTIQRTQQEDSAVYLCASSLGSYEQYFGPGTRLTVT.

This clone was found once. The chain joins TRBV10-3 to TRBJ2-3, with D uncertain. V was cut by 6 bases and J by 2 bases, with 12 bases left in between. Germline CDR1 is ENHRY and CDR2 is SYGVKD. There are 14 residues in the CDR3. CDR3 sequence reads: CAIRGLGFTDTQYF. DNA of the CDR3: TGTGCCATCAGGGGGTTGGGGTTCACAGATACGCAGTATTTT.

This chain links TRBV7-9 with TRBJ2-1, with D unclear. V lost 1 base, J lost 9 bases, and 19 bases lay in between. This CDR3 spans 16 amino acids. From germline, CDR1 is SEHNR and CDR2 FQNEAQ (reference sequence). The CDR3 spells CASSLVTKLGKSEQFF. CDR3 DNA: TGTGCCAGCAGCTTAGTTACTAAATTAGGCAAGAGTGAGCAGTTCTTC.

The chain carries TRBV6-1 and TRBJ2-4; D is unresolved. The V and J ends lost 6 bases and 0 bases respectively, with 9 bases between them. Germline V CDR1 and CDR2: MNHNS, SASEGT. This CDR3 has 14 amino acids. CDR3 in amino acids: CASRQELAKNIQYF. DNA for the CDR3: TGTGCCAGCAGGCAGGAGTTAGCCAAAAACATTCAGTACTTC.

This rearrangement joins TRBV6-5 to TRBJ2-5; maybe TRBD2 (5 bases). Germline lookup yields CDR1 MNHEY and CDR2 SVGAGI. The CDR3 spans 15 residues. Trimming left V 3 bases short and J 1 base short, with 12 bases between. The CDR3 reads CASSYRPAGQETQYF. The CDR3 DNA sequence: TGTGCCAGCAGTTATCGGCCGGCGGGCCAAGAGACCCAGTACTTC.

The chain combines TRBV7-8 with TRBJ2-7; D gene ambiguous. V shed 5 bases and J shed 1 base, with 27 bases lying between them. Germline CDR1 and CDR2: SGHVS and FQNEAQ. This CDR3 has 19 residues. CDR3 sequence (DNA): TGTGCCAGCAGCCCCGGGCGCTCGGGCCTGACGCGCAAATCCTACGAGCAGTACTTC. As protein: CASSPGRSGLTRKSYEQYF.

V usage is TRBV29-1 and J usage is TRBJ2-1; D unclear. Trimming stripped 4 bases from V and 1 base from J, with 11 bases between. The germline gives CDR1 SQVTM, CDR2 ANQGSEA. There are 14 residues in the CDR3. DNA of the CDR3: TGCAGCGTTGTTAGGATCTTATCCTACAATGAGCAGTTCTTC. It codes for CSVVRILSYNEQFF.

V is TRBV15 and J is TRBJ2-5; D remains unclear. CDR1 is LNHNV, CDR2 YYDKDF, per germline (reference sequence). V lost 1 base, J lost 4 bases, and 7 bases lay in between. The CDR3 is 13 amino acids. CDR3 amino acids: CATSRVKGETQYF. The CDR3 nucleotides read TGTGCCACCAGCAGAGTGAAAGGAGAGACCCAGTACTTC.

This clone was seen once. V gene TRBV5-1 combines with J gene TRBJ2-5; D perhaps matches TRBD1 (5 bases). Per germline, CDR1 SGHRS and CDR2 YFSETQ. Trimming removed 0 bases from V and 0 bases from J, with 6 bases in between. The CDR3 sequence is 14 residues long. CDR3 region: CASSLGTNQETQYF. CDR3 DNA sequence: TGCGCCAGCAGCTTGGGGACAAACCAAGAGACCCAGTACTTC.

The CDR3 sequence is CASSDRGGHGNTIYF. In nucleotides, the CDR3 is TGTGCCAGCAGCGATCGAGGGGGGCACGGAAACACCATATATTTT. The chain is built from TRBV7-2 and TRBJ1-3; D is possibly TRBD1 (6 bases). V was cut by 5 bases and J by 4 bases, with 15 bases left in between. This CDR3 comprises 15 residues. The germline gives CDR1 SGHTA, CDR2 FQGNSA. Combining the CDR3 with reference TRBV7-2 and TRBJ1-3 gives the whole variable domain GAGVSQSPSNKVTEKGKDVELRCDPISGHTALYWYRQSLGQGLEFLIYFQGNSAPDKSGLPSDRFSAERTGGSVSTLTIQRTQQEDSAVYLCASSDRGGHGNTIYFGEGSWLTVV.

In DNA form, the CDR3 reads TGTGCCAGCCGGACGGACTCTGGAAACACCATATATTTT. Translating gives CASRTDSGNTIYF. This chain uses TRBV2 with TRBJ1-3; no definite D call. The CDR3 runs to 13 residues. The V end was cut by 8 bases, the J end by 0 bases, with 8 bases between. Germline CDR1 reads SNHLY; CDR2 reads FYNNEI.

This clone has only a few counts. The chain's CDR3 is CASVNSGRPTNTGELFF. For the CDR3, the DNA is TGTGCCAGTGTGAATAGCGGGAGACCCACGAACACCGGGGAGCTGTTTTTT. The chain joins TRBV19 to TRBJ2-2; TRBD2 matches 9 bases. Trimming at V came to 8 bases and at J to 0 bases, leaving 10 bases not matched to a gene. CDR3 length equals 17 residues. CDR1 and CDR2 from the germline V gene are LNHDA and SQIVND (reference sequence).

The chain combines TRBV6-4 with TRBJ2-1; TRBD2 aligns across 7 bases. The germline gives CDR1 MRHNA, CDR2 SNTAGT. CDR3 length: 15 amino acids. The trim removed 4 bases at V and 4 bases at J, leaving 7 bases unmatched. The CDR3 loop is CASSVLGLDYNEQFF. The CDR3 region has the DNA TGTGCCAGCAGTGTCCTTGGACTAGATTACAATGAGCAGTTCTTC.

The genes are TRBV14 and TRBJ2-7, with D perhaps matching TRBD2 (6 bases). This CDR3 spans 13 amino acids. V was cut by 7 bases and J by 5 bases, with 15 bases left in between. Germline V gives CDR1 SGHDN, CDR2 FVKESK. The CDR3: CASTLDGGNEQYF. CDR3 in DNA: TGTGCCAGCACCCTAGACGGGGGTAACGAGCAGTACTTC.

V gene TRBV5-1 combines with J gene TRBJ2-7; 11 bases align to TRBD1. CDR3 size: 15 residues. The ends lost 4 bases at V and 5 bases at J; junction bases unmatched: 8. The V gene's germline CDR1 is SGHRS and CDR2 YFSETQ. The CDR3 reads CASSRTGGGLDEQYF. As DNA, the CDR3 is TGCGCCAGCAGCCGGACAGGGGGCGGTTTAGACGAGCAGTACTTC.

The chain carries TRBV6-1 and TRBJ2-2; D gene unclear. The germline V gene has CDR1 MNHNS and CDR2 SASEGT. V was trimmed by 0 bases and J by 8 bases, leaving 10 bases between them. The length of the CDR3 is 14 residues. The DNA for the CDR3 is TGTGCCAGCAGTGAAGCTTCATACGGTGGGGAGCTGTTTTTT. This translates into CASSEASYGGELFF.